This T cell receptor beta chain was found in a study of blood T cell repertoires in COVID-19. Study as a whole: Both acute and convalescent COVID-19 samples were obtained from the United States, Italy and Spain.

Method: immunoSEQ multiplex PCR; TCRdb's copy keeps in-frame clones and lacks some. The sample carries roughly 230,000 clones, under 90% recorded once. Seattle participants joined during active infection and were tracked over time. Germline CDR1 and CDR2: SGHDT and YYEEEE. Trimming removed 6 bases from V and 4 bases from J; junction bases left unmatched: 10. CDR3 size: 16 residues. The specimen sequenced was peripheral blood. The chain links TRBV5-6 to TRBJ1-1; 12 bases are a match to TRBD1. The receptor was derived from a woman aged 80 or over with COVID-19, enrolled during active disease. This CDR3 reads CASNHGTGGAGTEAFF. CDR3 sequence (DNA): TGTGCCAGCAACCACGGGACAGGGGGCGCGGGCACTGAAGCTTTCTTT.